The present T cell receptor beta chain was sequenced within a study of T cells in localized non-small cell lung cancer. Study-level points and caveats: Among the top 100 tumor clones, a median about 52 appeared in adjacent lung. Heterogeneity remains possible because sequencing was limited to only one tumor region.

Turning to this clone: Its antigen remains unidentified.

Assay used: immunoSEQ multiplex PCR; TCRdb lists only in-frame clones, some missing. The sample includes 30,000 to 40,000 clones, 78% of them seen just once. The TCR was taken from a male donor aged 60 or over with stage II squamous cell lung carcinoma. The sequences come from peripheral blood, collected before any cancer treatment.

The chain's CDR3 is CATRTSRAPYNEQFF. CDR3 DNA sequence: TGTGCCACCCGGACCAGCAGGGCACCCTACAATGAGCAGTTCTTC. The chain joins TRBV2 to TRBJ2-1; maybe TRBD1 (5 bases). The CDR3 sequence is 15 residues long. The V gene lost 10 bases and the J gene lost 2 bases, with 18 bases spanning the gap. Germline values: CDR1 SNHLY, CDR2 FYNNEI.